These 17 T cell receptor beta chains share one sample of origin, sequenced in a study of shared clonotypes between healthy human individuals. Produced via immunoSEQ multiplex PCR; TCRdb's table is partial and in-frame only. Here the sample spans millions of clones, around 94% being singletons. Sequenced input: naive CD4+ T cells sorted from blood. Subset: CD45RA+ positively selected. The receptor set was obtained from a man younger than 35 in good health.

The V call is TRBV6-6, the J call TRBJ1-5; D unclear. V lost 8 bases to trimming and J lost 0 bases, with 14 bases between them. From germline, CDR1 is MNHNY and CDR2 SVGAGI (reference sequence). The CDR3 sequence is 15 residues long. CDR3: CASRSRTPSNQPQHF. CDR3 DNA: TGTGCCAGCCGATCCAGGACCCCTAGCAATCAGCCCCAGCATTTT.

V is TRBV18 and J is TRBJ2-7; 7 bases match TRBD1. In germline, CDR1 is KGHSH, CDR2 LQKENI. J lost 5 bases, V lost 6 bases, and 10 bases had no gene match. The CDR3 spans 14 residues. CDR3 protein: CASSLYSTGDEQYF. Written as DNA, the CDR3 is TGTGCCAGCTCCCTTTATTCAACAGGGGACGAGCAGTACTTC.

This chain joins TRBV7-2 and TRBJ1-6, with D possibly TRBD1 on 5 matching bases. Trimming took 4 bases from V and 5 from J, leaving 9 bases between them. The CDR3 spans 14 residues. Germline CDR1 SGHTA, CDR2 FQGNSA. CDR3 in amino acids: CASSSRQNNSPLHF. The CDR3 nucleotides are TGTGCCAGCAGCTCCCGACAGAATAATTCACCCCTCCACTTT.

The CDR3 loop is CASSHTKAFAQYF. As DNA, the CDR3 is TGTGCCAGCAGCCACACCAAAGCCTTTGCGCAGTATTTT. The chain employs TRBV13 and TRBJ2-3; D is unresolved. CDR3 length: 13 residues. V was pared by 5 bases and J by 10 bases, with 16 bases between. Germline CDR1 is PRHDT and CDR2 is FYEKMQ (reference sequence).

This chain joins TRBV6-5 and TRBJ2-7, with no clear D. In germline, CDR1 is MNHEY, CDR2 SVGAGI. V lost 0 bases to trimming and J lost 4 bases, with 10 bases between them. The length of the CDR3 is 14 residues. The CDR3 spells CASSYSGYTYEQYF. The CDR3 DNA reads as TGTGCCAGCAGTTACTCCGGGTATACATACGAGCAGTACTTC.

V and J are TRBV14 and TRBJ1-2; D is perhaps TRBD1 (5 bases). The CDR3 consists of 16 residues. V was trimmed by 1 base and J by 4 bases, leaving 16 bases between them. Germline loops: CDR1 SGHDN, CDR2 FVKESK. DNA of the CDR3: TGTGCCAGCAGCCAAGGAAGGGGCTCGACCTTCTATGGCTACACCTTC. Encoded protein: CASSQGRGSTFYGYTF.

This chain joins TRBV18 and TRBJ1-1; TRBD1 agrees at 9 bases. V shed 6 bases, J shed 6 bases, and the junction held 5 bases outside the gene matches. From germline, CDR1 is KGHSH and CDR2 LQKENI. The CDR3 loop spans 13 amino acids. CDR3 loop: CASSGTGLSEAFF. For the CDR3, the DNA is TGTGCCAGCTCGGGGACAGGGTTATCTGAAGCTTTCTTT. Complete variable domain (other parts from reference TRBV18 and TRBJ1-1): NAGVMQNPRHLVRRRGQEARLRCSPMKGHSHVYWYRQLPEEGLKFMVYLQKENIIDESGMPKERFSAEFPKEGPSILRIQQVVRGDSAAYFCASSGTGLSEAFFGQGTRLTVV.

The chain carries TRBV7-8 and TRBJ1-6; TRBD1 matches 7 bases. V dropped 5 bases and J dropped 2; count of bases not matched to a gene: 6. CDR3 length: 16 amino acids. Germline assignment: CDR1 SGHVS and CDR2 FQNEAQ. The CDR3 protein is CASSIAGTAYNSPLHF. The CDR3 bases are TGTGCCAGCAGCATCGCCGGGACAGCCTATAATTCACCCCTCCACTTT.

CDR3 region: CASSRTSAQRNEQFF. The CDR3 nucleotides read TGTGCCAGCAGCCGGACTAGCGCTCAAAGGAATGAGCAGTTCTTC. The chain uses TRBV7-3 and TRBJ2-1; 9 bases are a match to TRBD2. Germline lookup yields CDR1 SGHTA and CDR2 FQGTGA. The CDR3 contains 15 residues. With V trimmed by 5 bases and J by 7 bases, 9 bases remained unmatched.

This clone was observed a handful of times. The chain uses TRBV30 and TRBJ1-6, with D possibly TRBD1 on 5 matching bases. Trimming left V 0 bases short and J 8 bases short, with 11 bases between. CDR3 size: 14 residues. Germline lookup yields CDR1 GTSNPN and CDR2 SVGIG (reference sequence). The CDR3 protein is CAWSVRDPYSPLHF. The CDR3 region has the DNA TGTGCCTGGAGTGTACGGGACCCCTATTCACCCCTCCACTTT.

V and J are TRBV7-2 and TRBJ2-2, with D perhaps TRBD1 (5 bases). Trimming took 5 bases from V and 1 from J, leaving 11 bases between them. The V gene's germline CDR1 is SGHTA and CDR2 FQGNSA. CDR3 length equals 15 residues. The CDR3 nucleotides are TGTGCCAGCAGCACGGACATAAGGAACACCGGGGAGCTGTTTTTT. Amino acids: CASSTDIRNTGELFF.

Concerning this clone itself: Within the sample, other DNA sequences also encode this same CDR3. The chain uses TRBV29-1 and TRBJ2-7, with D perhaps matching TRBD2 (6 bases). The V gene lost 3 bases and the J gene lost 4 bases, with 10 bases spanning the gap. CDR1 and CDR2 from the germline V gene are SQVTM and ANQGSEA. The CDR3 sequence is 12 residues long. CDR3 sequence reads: CSVELGGYEQYF. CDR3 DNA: TGCAGCGTTGAGTTAGGAGGGTACGAGCAGTACTTC.

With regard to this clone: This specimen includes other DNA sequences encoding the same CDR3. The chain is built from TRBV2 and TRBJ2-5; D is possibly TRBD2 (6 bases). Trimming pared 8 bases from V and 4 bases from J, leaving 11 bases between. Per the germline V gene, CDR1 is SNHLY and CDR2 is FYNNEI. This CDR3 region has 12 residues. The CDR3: CASRGNGETQYF. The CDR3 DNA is TGTGCCAGCCGGGGGAACGGAGAGACCCAGTACTTC.

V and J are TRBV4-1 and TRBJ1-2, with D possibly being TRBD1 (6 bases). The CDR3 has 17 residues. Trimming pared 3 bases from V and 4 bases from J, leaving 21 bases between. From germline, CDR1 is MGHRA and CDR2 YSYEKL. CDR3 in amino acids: CASSQTGKRQDLYGYTF. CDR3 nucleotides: TGCGCCAGCAGCCAGACAGGAAAGCGACAGGACCTCTATGGCTACACCTTC.

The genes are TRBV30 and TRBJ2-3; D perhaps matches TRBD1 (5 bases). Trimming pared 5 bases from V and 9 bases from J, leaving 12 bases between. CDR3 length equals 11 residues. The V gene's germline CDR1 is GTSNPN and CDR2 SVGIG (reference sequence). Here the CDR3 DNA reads TGTGCCTGGCAAAGGCAGGGCACGCAGTATTTT. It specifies CAWQRQGTQYF.

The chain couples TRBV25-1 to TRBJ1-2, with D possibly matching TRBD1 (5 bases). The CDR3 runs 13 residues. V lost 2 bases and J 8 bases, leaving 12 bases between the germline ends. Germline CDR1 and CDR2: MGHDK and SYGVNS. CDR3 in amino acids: CASSEVWGDGYTF. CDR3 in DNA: TGTGCCAGCAGTGAAGTTTGGGGGGACGGCTACACCTTC.

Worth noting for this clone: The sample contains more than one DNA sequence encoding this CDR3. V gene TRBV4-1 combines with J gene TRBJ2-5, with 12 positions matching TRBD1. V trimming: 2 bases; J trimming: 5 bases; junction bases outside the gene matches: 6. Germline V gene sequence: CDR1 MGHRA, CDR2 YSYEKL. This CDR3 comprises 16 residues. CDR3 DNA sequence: TGCGCCAGCAGCCAATCGGGACAGGGGGCATGGGAGACCCAGTACTTC. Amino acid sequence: CASSQSGQGAWETQYF.